A selection of T cell receptor beta chains follows, all from one sample in a study of blood T cells in healthy people across ages. TCRdb independently ran MiXCR on the 5' RACE reads; one entry per CDR3 protein. The sample consists of about 800,000 distinct CDR3 sequences, 20% to 25% of them appearing once. These same data were also listed under a study on T cells of mothers and their children.

Material for sequencing was blood. These receptors were collected from a boy aged 10-17 years in good health. Each CDR3 is given with its conserved first and last residue. D genes are given only for firm matches. The size of a clone is reported for some rows only, either as once, few or many, or as a class for expanded clones.

abundance	v_gene	d_gene	j_gene	CDR3nt	CDR3aa
many	TRBV7-2	NA	TRBJ1-1	TGTGCCAGCAGCTCAAACATGAACACTGAAGCTTTCTTT	CASSSNMNTEAFF
NA	TRBV9	TRBD1	TRBJ2-7	TGTGCCAGCAGCGTAGGAATGGGGACAGTTTCTTACGAGCAGTACTTC	CASSVGMGTVSYEQYF
NA	TRBV12-3/TRBV12-4	TRBD2	TRBJ2-3	TGTGCCAGCAGTTGGATGGGACTAGCCGCAGATACGCAGTATTTT	CASSWMGLAADTQYF
NA	TRBV28	TRBD1	TRBJ1-1	TGTGCCAGCAGTTTAACCGACAGGGGAAACACTGAAGCTTTCTTT	CASSLTDRGNTEAFF
few	TRBV4-1	NA	TRBJ1-4	TGCGCCAGCAGCCAAGATTCGCAGGGGTTCGAAAAACTGTTTTTT	CASSQDSQGFEKLFF
NA	TRBV27	TRBD1	TRBJ1-4	TGTGCCAGCAGGGGGACAGCCGGGAGACTGGGTAATGAAAAACTGTTTTTT	CASRGTAGRLGNEKLFF
NA	TRBV12-3/TRBV12-4	NA	TRBJ2-1	TGTGCCAGCTCCTTAATGGTAGGCAATGAGCAGTTCTTC	CASSLMVGNEQFF
few	TRBV7-2	NA	TRBJ1-2	TGTGCCAGCAGCTTATCTGTCCGAGGTTCCGGCGGCTACACCTTC	CASSLSVRGSGGYTF
NA	TRBV4-3	TRBD1	TRBJ1-5	TGCGCCAGCAGCCAGGAACCGGGACAGCTCAATCAGCCCCAGCATTTT	CASSQEPGQLNQPQHF
NA	TRBV2	NA	TRBJ2-6	TGTGCCAGCAAGTTGTGGGGAGACCTGACTTTC	CASKLWGDLTF
NA	TRBV28	TRBD1	TRBJ2-1	TGTGCCAGCAGTTTAGGGACAGGGAAGGCTGAGCAGTTCTTC	CASSLGTGKAEQFF
NA	TRBV5-6	TRBD2	TRBJ2-2	TGTGCCAGCAGCTCGGCCGGACTAGCGGGGGTGAGCGGGGAGCTGTTTTTT	CASSSAGLAGVSGELFF
many	TRBV24-1	TRBD2	TRBJ2-1	TGTGCCACCAGAGGGGTAGCGGGAAACAATGAGCAGTTCTTC	CATRGVAGNNEQFF
few	TRBV5-1	NA	TRBJ2-7	TGCGCCAGCAGCTTTTCCCCAGAGAGCTACGAGCAGTACTTC	CASSFSPESYEQYF
NA	TRBV18	TRBD1	TRBJ2-4	TGTGCCAGCTCACCAAACCGGGACAGCATTCCGTACTTC	CASSPNRDSIPYF
NA	TRBV9	TRBD1	TRBJ2-1	TGTGCCAGCAGCGCTAGGGGCCGGGACAGGTCGAATGAGCAGTTCTTC	CASSARGRDRSNEQFF
NA	TRBV3-1	TRBD2	TRBJ2-3	TGTGCCAGCAGCCACCTGGGACTAGCGGGGGAAGATACGCAGTATTTT	CASSHLGLAGEDTQYF
NA	TRBV18	NA	TRBJ1-1	TGTGCCAGCTCACCATCGTCCTCGCAGATGAACACTGAAGCTTTCTTT	CASSPSSSQMNTEAFF
few	TRBV4-3	NA	TRBJ2-7	TGCGCCAGCAGCCAAGAAAGGTACAGGGCCTACGAGCAGTACTTC	CASSQERYRAYEQYF
few	TRBV27	TRBD2	TRBJ2-7	TGTGCCAGCAGTCTCTCCGGGACTAGCGGGAGCTACGAGCAGCACTTC	CASSLSGTSGSYEQHF
NA	TRBV7-6	TRBD2	TRBJ2-4	TGTGCCAGCAGCCAAAATTTAGGCGGGAGCGGGGAGATAGCCAAAAACATTCAGTACTTC	CASSQNLGGSGEIAKNIQYF
few	TRBV2	NA	TRBJ2-3	TGTGCCAGCAGGGGGACCTTCACAGATACGCAGTATTTT	CASRGTFTDTQYF
NA	TRBV19	NA	TRBJ2-7	TGTGCCAGTAGTATGAGGGACTTAACCTACGAGCAGTACTTC	CASSMRDLTYEQYF
NA	TRBV28	NA	TRBJ2-1	TGTGCCAGCAGTTTGGTAGCGGCTGACAATGAGCAGTTCTTC	CASSLVAADNEQFF
NA	TRBV6-2/TRBV6-3	TRBD2	TRBJ2-7	TGTGCCAGCAGTTACAGCCCTTTTAGGGGAGGGCTCTTGGAGCAGTACTTC	CASSYSPFRGGLLEQYF
NA	TRBV29-1	NA	TRBJ2-7	TGCAGCGTCGAGAGGGGGGCCTACGAGCAGTACTTC	CSVERGAYEQYF
NA	TRBV20-1	TRBD2	TRBJ2-1	TGCAGTGCTAGAGATCTTTACCGGGACTATTCCTACAATGAGCAGTTCTTC	CSARDLYRDYSYNEQFF
few	TRBV7-3	NA	TRBJ1-5	TGTGCCAGCAGCTTAACCCCAGGTGGCAATCAGCCCCAGCATTTT	CASSLTPGGNQPQHF
few	TRBV18	NA	TRBJ2-2	TGTGCCAGCTCACCATCCCCTAGGGTCACCGGGGAGCTGTTTTTT	CASSPSPRVTGELFF
NA	TRBV29-1	NA	TRBJ2-7	TGCAGCGTGGGAGACGACCACGAGCAGTACTTC	CSVGDDHEQYF
few	TRBV3-1	NA	TRBJ2-1	TGTGCCAGCAGCCCCAAGGCTCGGGGCCAGCTTGAGCAGTTCTTC	CASSPKARGQLEQFF
few	TRBV7-9	TRBD1	TRBJ1-4	TGTGCCAGCAGCCCTCAGGGGGATCAGGAAAAACTGTTTTTT	CASSPQGDQEKLFF
NA	TRBV12-3/TRBV12-4	NA	TRBJ2-3	TGTGCCAGCAGTTCCCCAGCAGGGGTAATATCAGATACGCAGTATTTT	CASSSPAGVISDTQYF
few	TRBV7-9	NA	TRBJ1-5	TGTGCCAGCAGCCTGGGCCGGGGAAGTGGCAATCAGCCCCAGCATTTT	CASSLGRGSGNQPQHF
NA	TRBV20-1	TRBD2	TRBJ2-1	TGCAGTGCCGCCCGGACTAGCGGGAGATTCGATGAGCAGTTCTTC	CSAARTSGRFDEQFF
NA	TRBV6-5	NA	TRBJ1-1	TGTGCCAGCAGCGGTGAAGCTTTCTTT	CASSGEAFF
NA	TRBV20-1	NA	TRBJ2-3	TGCAGTGCTAGAGGTGGGCAATCAGATACGCAGTATTTT	CSARGGQSDTQYF
NA	TRBV20-1	TRBD1	TRBJ1-1	TGCAGTGCTAGAGCCCCAGGGGGAAGCACTGAAGCTTTCTTT	CSARAPGGSTEAFF
NA	TRBV29-1	TRBD2	TRBJ2-1	TGCAGCGTTGAATCATCCAACGGGAGGTCGAATGAGCAGTTCTTC	CSVESSNGRSNEQFF
NA	TRBV29-1	TRBD2	TRBJ2-7	TGCAGCGTTGAAGGGACTAGCGGTCGGGACTACGAGCAGTACTTC	CSVEGTSGRDYEQYF
NA	TRBV7-2	NA	TRBJ2-5	TGTGCCAGCAGCGGCCGGGACGGAAAGACCCAGTACTTC	CASSGRDGKTQYF
NA	TRBV7-3	NA	TRBJ2-7	TGTGCCAGCAGCATTCGGGACGGAGACTCCTACGAGCAGTACTTC	CASSIRDGDSYEQYF
NA	TRBV6-2/TRBV6-3	NA	TRBJ2-2	TGTGCCAGCAGTTACTTAGAGAACACCGGGGAGCTGTTTTTT	CASSYLENTGELFF
few	TRBV4-1	NA	TRBJ2-3	TGCGCCAGCAGCCAAGAGTTGGGCACAGATACGCAGTATTTT	CASSQELGTDTQYF
few	TRBV6-1	TRBD1	TRBJ1-5	TGTGCCAGCAGTGGTAACAGGGGCGCCAGGGAGCCCCAGCATTTT	CASSGNRGAREPQHF
few	TRBV6-5	TRBD1	TRBJ1-4	TGTGCCAGCAGTTACGACGACAGGGGGTTTGAAAAACTGTTTTTT	CASSYDDRGFEKLFF
NA	TRBV4-1	NA	TRBJ2-7	TGCGCCAGCAGCCAAGGGGCTGGAGCCTACGAGCAGTACTTC	CASSQGAGAYEQYF
NA	TRBV20-1	NA	TRBJ2-5	TGCAGTGCTAGTAACAGCCAAGAGACCCAGTACTTC	CSASNSQETQYF
NA	TRBV4-3	NA	TRBJ2-1	TGCGCCAGCAGCCAAGCGGTACTAGGGCCTCCGCGGAATGAGCAGTTCTTC	CASSQAVLGPPRNEQFF
NA	TRBV28	TRBD1	TRBJ1-5	TGTGCCAGCAGCCTGACAGGGAGGGGGCAGCCCCAGCATTTT	CASSLTGRGQPQHF